Listed here are 31 T cell receptor beta chains from one sample, sequenced in a study of T cells in Graves' hyperthyroidism and ophthalmopathy (dated by TCRdb to about 2019). Libraries were constructed by multiplex PCR. Instrument on record: Illumina HiSeq 2000. The TCR beta CDR3 regions were amplified from RNA transcripts. A first-round RT-PCR of the TCR CDR3 used the HTBI primer set with the Qiagen OneStep RT-PCR kit. TCRdb handled the public reads itself, with Q25 trimming in fastp and clone calling in MiXCR, and kept productive beta chains. Entries are consolidated by CDR3 protein sequence, retaining the most common genes and DNA. For this sample the table gives around 690,000 distinct CDR3 sequences, of which around 21% were detected only once. The biggest ten clones account for over 30% of the sample. The sequenced sample was blood. Receptor source: a man aged 25-45 years with Graves' ophthalmopathy.

This clonotype was seen a few times. The chain couples TRBV7-2 to TRBJ2-1, with D possibly matching TRBD2 (6 bases). Germline lookup yields CDR1 SGHTA and CDR2 FQGNSA. This CDR3 has 15 amino acids. V lost 4 bases and J lost 7, with 17 bases in between. The CDR3: CASSYRAGSRNEQFF. The CDR3 DNA reads TGTGCCAGCAGCTATCGGGCGGGATCAAGGAATGAGCAGTTCTTC.

This clonotype was seen ten or more times. Here the CDR3 reads CASSFTGPEGQASSYEQYF. The CDR3 coding sequence is TGTGCCAGCAGTTTTACGGGACCTGAAGGACAGGCCAGCTCCTACGAGCAGTACTTC. The rearrangement joins TRBV28 to TRBJ2-7; 7 bases match TRBD1. CDR1 and CDR2 (germline): MDHEN, SYDVKM. The CDR3 runs to 19 residues. Trimming cost V 3 bases and J 0 bases; bases outside gene matches: 17.

The rearrangement uses TRBV5-1 and TRBJ1-4; 10 positions match TRBD1. The CDR3 has 15 amino acids. The V gene's germline CDR1 is SGHRS and CDR2 YFSETQ. V gave up 4 bases and J gave up 5 bases; unmatched junction bases: 5. The CDR3 sequence: CASSTRGQGNEKLFF. CDR3 sequence (DNA): TGCGCCAGCAGCACCAGGGGACAGGGGAATGAAAAACTGTTTTTT.

This clonotype was seen more than once but under ten times. The chain employs TRBV5-1 and TRBJ2-7, with 7 nucleotides matching TRBD2. Unmatched junction bases numbered 6, after V lost 0 bases and J lost 3 bases. CDR3 length: 15 residues. The V gene's germline CDR1 is SGHRS and CDR2 YFSETQ. CDR3 coding DNA: TGCGCCAGCAGCTTGGCCGGGGGGAGAGGCTACGAGCAGTACTTC. Its protein is CASSLAGGRGYEQYF. Based on the CDR3 plus reference TRBV5-1 and TRBJ2-7, the full variable domain is KAGVTQTPRYLIKTRGQQVTLSCSPISGHRSVSWYQQTPGQGLQFLFEYFSETQRNKGNFPGRFSGRQFSNSRSEMNVSTLELGDSALYLCASSLAGGRGYEQYFGPGTRLTVT.

The rearrangement joins TRBV6-5 to TRBJ1-3, with unresolved D. Per germline, CDR1 MNHEY and CDR2 SVGAGI. V was pared by 0 bases and J by 0 bases, with 9 bases between. The CDR3 is 16 residues long. The DNA of the CDR3 is TGTGCCAGCAGTTACTCCGCGGACCTCTCTGGAAACACCATATATTTT. Translation: CASSYSADLSGNTIYF.

This clonotype was counted at least ten times. V usage is TRBV12-3 or TRBV12-4 and J usage is TRBJ1-1, with 11 positions matching TRBD1. V shed 4 bases and J 4 bases; nucleotides not matched to a gene: 2. This CDR3 is 14 amino acids long. In nucleotides, the CDR3 is TGTGCCAGCAGTTGGACAGGGGGCGGCACTGAAGCTTTCTTT. Translation gives CASSWTGGGTEAFF.

Many counts were recorded for this clonotype. The chain links TRBV12-3 or TRBV12-4 to TRBJ1-5; D is undetermined. This CDR3 spans 13 amino acids. V was clipped by 3 bases and J by 5 bases, with 8 bases between them. CDR3 loop: CASSFSGDQPQHF. In DNA form, the CDR3 reads TGTGCCAGCAGTTTTAGCGGGGATCAGCCCCAGCATTTT.

The rearrangement uses TRBV6-2 or TRBV6-3 and TRBJ1-5, with 7 bases lining up with TRBD1. The CDR3 loop spans 17 amino acids. The germline CDR1 and CDR2 sequences are MNHEY and SVGEGT. J gave up 1 base and V 0 bases, and 6 bases lay outside the gene matches. CDR3 nucleotides: TGTGCCAGCAGTTACTCGAAAAGGGGGCTGAGCAATCAGCCCCAGCATTTT. Translation: CASSYSKRGLSNQPQHF.

This clonotype was observed at least ten times. This rearrangement joins TRBV3-1 to TRBJ1-1, with unresolved D. The V end lost 4 bases, the J end lost 9 bases, and 12 bases lay between the germline ends. Germline assignment: CDR1 LGHDT and CDR2 YNNKEL (reference sequence). This CDR3 is built from 12 residues. The CDR3 coding sequence is TGTGCCAGCAGCCCCGACCGGGGAAAAGCTTTCTTT. As protein: CASSPDRGKAFF.

There are a few counts of this clonotype. The chain employs TRBV28 and TRBJ2-7, with 8 bases identical to TRBD1. J gave up 4 bases and V 2 bases, and 7 bases lay outside the gene matches. Germline V CDR1 and CDR2: MDHEN, SYDVKM. The CDR3 is 15 amino acids. CDR3 sequence reads: CASSLTGTGLYEQYF. The DNA for the CDR3 is TGTGCCAGCAGTTTAACCGGGACAGGACTTTACGAGCAGTACTTC.

Ten or more counts support this clonotype. The chain is built from TRBV28 and TRBJ2-7; 7 nucleotides align to TRBD1. From germline, CDR1 is MDHEN and CDR2 SYDVKM. The CDR3 totals 16 residues. V trimming: 3 bases; J trimming: 0 bases; junction bases outside the gene matches: 8. The CDR3 DNA follows: TGTGCCAGCAGTTTCCAGGGGACAGTTCACTCCTACGAGCAGTACTTC. Translated: CASSFQGTVHSYEQYF. Full variable domain (outside the CDR3, taken from reference TRBV28 and TRBJ2-7): DVKVTQSSRYLVKRTGEKVFLECVQDMDHENMFWYRQDPGLGLRLIYFSYDVKMKEKGDIPEGYSVSREKKERFSLILESASTNQTSMYLCASSFQGTVHSYEQYFGPGTRLTVT.

This clonotype was observed a handful of times. The genes are TRBV4-1 and TRBJ2-3; the D gene is possibly TRBD2 (6 bases). The CDR3 runs 16 residues. V was pared by 0 bases and J by 2 bases, with 12 bases between. Germline lookup yields CDR1 MGHRA and CDR2 YSYEKL. The CDR3 region has the DNA TGCGCCAGCAGCCAAGAAGATCGACTAGTCACAGATACGCAGTATTTT. Its translation is CASSQEDRLVTDTQYF.

This clonotype was seen only a few times. V gene TRBV5-1 combines with J gene TRBJ1-4, with unresolved D. Per the germline V gene, CDR1 is SGHRS and CDR2 is YFSETQ. Deletions cut 0 bases from V and 2 bases from J, with 8 bases between. This CDR3 spans 15 amino acids. In DNA, the CDR3 is TGCGCCAGCAGCTTGGCTTCTACGACTAATGAAAAACTGTTTTTT. It codes for CASSLASTTNEKLFF.

This rearrangement joins TRBV20-1 to TRBJ2-1, with D maybe TRBD2 (5 bases). CDR3 length equals 14 residues. Germline CDR1 and CDR2: DFQATT and SNEGSKA (reference sequence). V lost 3 bases to trimming and J lost 6 bases, with 15 bases between them. The CDR3 here is CSASKGGSRNEQFF. CDR3 in DNA: TGCAGTGCTAGTAAGGGCGGGTCTCGCAATGAGCAGTTCTTC.

This clonotype was counted a few times. The chain links TRBV4-1 to TRBJ2-7, with TRBD2 as a possible D gene (5 bases). The V and J ends lost 0 bases and 4 bases respectively, with 10 bases between them. Germline CDR1 reads MGHRA; CDR2 reads YSYEKL. CDR3 length: 14 amino acids. CDR3 coding DNA: TGCGCCAGCAGCCAAGAGGGCGGGTTTTACGAGCAGTACTTC. Protein product: CASSQEGGFYEQYF.

At least ten counts were recorded for this clonotype. The V gene is TRBV27, the J gene TRBJ2-7, with 11 bases matching TRBD2. The germline V gene encodes CDR1 MNHEY and CDR2 SMNVEV (reference sequence). V dropped 8 bases and J dropped 5; count of bases not matched to a gene: 14. This CDR3 is built from 16 residues. Here the CDR3 reads CASWTSGFMNAHEQYF. The CDR3 region has the DNA TGTGCCAGCTGGACTAGCGGGTTTATGAACGCCCACGAGCAGTACTTC.

This clonotype was counted ten times or more. The rearrangement links TRBV11-2 to TRBJ2-7, with 8 bases fitting TRBD2. J lost 3 bases, V lost 1 base, and 5 bases had no gene match. Germline V lookup: CDR1 SGHAT, CDR2 FQNNGV. The CDR3 extends over 15 amino acids. CDR3 residues: CASSLGGAGGYEQYF. CDR3 nucleotide sequence: TGTGCCAGCAGCTTAGGGGGGGCGGGAGGCTACGAGCAGTACTTC.

The J gene is TRBJ1-6, the V gene TRBV3-1, with a possible D match to TRBD1 (6 bases). Germline V lookup: CDR1 LGHDT, CDR2 YNNKEL (reference sequence). CDR3 length: 14 amino acids. V gave up 3 bases and J gave up 7 bases, with 10 bases separating them. The CDR3 DNA reads TGTGCCAGCAGCCAGACAGGCTCAAATTCACCCCTCCACTTT. Amino acid sequence: CASSQTGSNSPLHF.

The rearrangement joins TRBV7-3 to TRBJ2-7; the match to TRBD1 covers 8 bases. The length of the CDR3 is 13 residues. In germline, CDR1 is SGHTA, CDR2 FQGTGA. Trimming took 3 bases from V and 7 from J; bases not matched to a gene: 5. The CDR3 DNA reads TGTGCCAGCAGCTTTGACAGGGGATCGGAGCAGTACTTC. Amino acids: CASSFDRGSEQYF.

In its sample, this clonotype was seen many times. The J gene is TRBJ2-7, the V gene TRBV30, with D possibly matching TRBD2 (6 bases). Germline lookup yields CDR1 GTSNPN and CDR2 SVGIG (reference sequence). The CDR3 covers 14 residues. The V end was cut by 0 bases, the J end by 2 bases, with 11 bases between. The CDR3, as DNA: TGTGCCTGGAGTGTAGGCGGGAAAGCCTACGAGCAGTACTTC. Its translation is CAWSVGGKAYEQYF.

This clonotype occurred a few times. The V gene is TRBV10-3, the J gene TRBJ2-3, with 10 bases fitting TRBD2. CDR3 length: 17 residues. The germline V gene has CDR1 ENHRY and CDR2 SYGVKD. The V gene end was trimmed by 0 bases and the J gene end by 0 bases; junction bases not matched to a gene: 3. CDR3 sequence (DNA): TGTGCCATCAGTGAGTCGCCTAGCGGGAGTAGCACAGATACGCAGTATTTT. Its translation is CAISESPSGSSTDTQYF.

This clonotype was counted between two and nine times. The rearrangement uses TRBV28 and TRBJ1-2, with D unclear. The CDR3 runs 11 residues. Trimming took 4 bases from V and 6 from J, leaving 6 bases between them. Germline V gene lookup returns CDR1 MDHEN and CDR2 SYDVKM. The CDR3 DNA sequence: TGTGCCAGCAGTTACAGCGATGGCTACACCTTC. Its protein product is CASSYSDGYTF.

This clonotype was observed a few times. The chain links TRBV11-2 to TRBJ1-1; D possibly corresponds to TRBD1 (6 bases). CDR3 length equals 13 residues. Trimming removed 0 bases at V and 13 bases at J, with 15 bases between. Germline V gives CDR1 SGHAT, CDR2 FQNNGV. CDR3 sequence (DNA): TGTGCCAGCAGCTTAGAGAATTGGACAGAGGGTTTCTTT. As protein: CASSLENWTEGFF.

This chain joins TRBV20-1 and TRBJ2-3; tentatively, D is TRBD2 (5 bases). V lost 0 bases and J 4 bases, leaving 14 bases between the germline ends. CDR1 and CDR2 from the germline V gene are DFQATT and SNEGSKA (reference sequence). This CDR3 region has 15 residues. The CDR3: CSARDNGNVSDTQYF. DNA for the CDR3: TGCAGTGCTAGAGATAACGGGAACGTGTCAGATACGCAGTATTTT.

This clonotype appeared once. The chain has TRBV3-1 and TRBJ2-1, with TRBD2 matching 9 bases. Trimming cost V 3 bases and J 3 bases; bases outside gene matches: 6. The germline CDR1 and CDR2 sequences are LGHDT and YNNKEL (reference sequence). The CDR3 runs to 16 residues. The CDR3 sequence is CASSQDSGSIYNEQFF. The CDR3 DNA reads TGTGCCAGCAGCCAGGATAGCGGGAGTATCTACAATGAGCAGTTCTTC.

This clonotype has just a few counts. Compared with germline, one end of the junction differs, possibly owing to a read error. The chain recombines TRBV7-9 with TRBJ1-5; no definite D call. The length of the CDR3 is 13 residues. Germline lookup yields CDR1 SEHNR and CDR2 FQNEAQ (reference sequence). The DNA for the CDR3 is TGTGCCAACAGCTTTACGGGCAATCAGCCCCAGCATTTT. It codes for CANSFTGNQPQHF.

This clonotype was seen many times. The chain carries TRBV7-9 and TRBJ2-2; no reliable D call. Trimming cost V 4 bases and J 0 bases, with 15 bases left between them. Germline V gene data show CDR1 as SEHNR and CDR2 as FQNEAQ (reference sequence). The CDR3 covers 17 residues. In DNA form, the CDR3 reads TGTGCCAGCAGCTCCGTAGTATTAACTTCGAACACCGGGGAGCTGTTTTTT. It encodes CASSSVVLTSNTGELFF.

This clonotype was seen only a few times. The V and J genes are TRBV4-1 and TRBJ2-3; D gene ambiguous. The CDR3 extends over 13 amino acids. V was pared by 4 bases and J by 6 bases, with 11 bases between. Germline CDR1 MGHRA, CDR2 YSYEKL. In DNA, the CDR3 is TGCGCCAGCAGCCTACGAGTTTCCGATACGCAGTATTTT. It specifies CASSLRVSDTQYF.

This clonotype has only a few counts. V and J are TRBV29-1 and TRBJ1-2; the D is unclear. Trimming took off 2 bases at V and 6 bases at J, with 7 bases between the two ends. The CDR3 length is 11 residues. Germline V gene lookup returns CDR1 SQVTM and CDR2 ANQGSEA. The CDR3: CSVENRDGYTF. The CDR3 DNA reads as TGCAGCGTTGAAAATCGGGATGGCTACACCTTC.

At least ten counts were recorded for this clonotype. The chain is built from TRBV20-1 and TRBJ2-7; D unresolved. Germline CDR1 is DFQATT and CDR2 is SNEGSKA (reference sequence). The CDR3 consists of 10 residues. Trimming cost V 6 bases and J 1 base, with 4 bases left between them. The CDR3 protein is CSASSYEQYF. For the CDR3, the DNA is TGCAGTGCCTCATCCTACGAGCAGTACTTC.

This clonotype was seen a few times. The rearrangement uses TRBV20-1 and TRBJ2-1, with a possible D match to TRBD1 (6 bases). This CDR3 comprises 14 residues. Germline V gene sequence: CDR1 DFQATT, CDR2 SNEGSKA (reference sequence). V lost 5 bases to trimming and J lost 9 bases, with 20 bases between them. The CDR3 region is CSAWGRAPFGEQFF. DNA for the CDR3: TGCAGTGCTTGGGGGCGTGCGCCTTTCGGTGAGCAGTTCTTC.